The clone carrying this TCR beta chain has only one observation. In germline, CDR1 is SGHNT, CDR2 YYREEE (reference sequence). V lost 6 bases, J lost 2 bases, and 8 bases lay in between. The length of the CDR3 is 13 residues. The data stem from a study of cytomegalovirus exposure and HLA in healthy donors. It was healthy bone marrow donors who served as donors. The PCR ran on 60 Vbeta and 13 Jbeta primers. Using immunoSEQ multiplex PCR, the repertoire was profiled, and TCRdb retains in-frame clones only, with some absent. The data show approximately 100,000 clones, with approximately 81% seen just once and over 4% held by the top ten.

The chain is built from TRBV5-4 and TRBJ2-2; D possibly corresponds to TRBD1 (6 bases). The sequenced material came from PBMCs. The receptor was isolated from a female donor in good health and CMV-seropositive. CDR3 sequence (DNA): TGTGCCAGCAACAGGGCTAACACCGGGGAGCTGTTTTTT. As protein: CASNRANTGELFF.